What follows are 10 T cell receptor beta chains derived from one specimen sequenced in a study of CD8+CD57+ T cells in acquired aplastic anemia. The use of genomic DNA as template underpinned the TCR beta VDJ and CDR3 profiling. TCRdb re-called the reads with MiXCR, one entry per CDR3 protein. The sample consists of roughly 300,000 distinct CDR3 sequences, 55% to 65% of them appearing once. Source material: sorted CD4+, CD8+, or CD8+CD57+ T cells (not recorded which) from PBMCs. Receptors originate from a human donor with severe aplastic anemia or a healthy control (not recorded which).

A few counts support this clonotype. The CDR3 DNA follows: TGCGCCAGCAGCGCTCAGACAGGGGACACTGAAGCTTTCTTT. This gives the protein CASSAQTGDTEAFF. The rearrangement uses TRBV5-1 and TRBJ1-1; 8 nucleotides agree with TRBD1. Per germline, CDR1 SGHRS and CDR2 YFSETQ. This CDR3 comprises 14 residues. With 4 bases clipped from V and 3 bases from J, the junction kept 5 bases outside the gene matches.

This clonotype was picked up many times. The chain joins TRBV7-9 to TRBJ1-2; 12 nucleotides line up with TRBD1. The ends lost 3 bases at V and 7 bases at J; junction bases unmatched: 6. The CDR3 is 15 residues long. Germline CDR1 SEHNR, CDR2 FQNEAQ (reference sequence). CDR3 region: CASSLGQGAIGGYTF. The CDR3 DNA sequence: TGTGCCAGCAGCTTGGGACAGGGGGCTATCGGTGGCTACACCTTC.

The rearrangement joins TRBV7-9 to TRBJ2-7; D is unresolved. The germline V and J ends were trimmed by 2 bases and 0 bases, with 8 bases remaining between them. The CDR3 spans 14 residues. Germline lookup yields CDR1 SEHNR and CDR2 FQNEAQ (reference sequence). CDR3 DNA: TGTGCCAGCAGCTTATTTGGGGACTCCTACGAGCAGTACTTC. The encoded protein is CASSLFGDSYEQYF.

This clonotype showed up many times. J is TRBJ1-5 and V is TRBV6-1; D may be TRBD1 (5 bases). CDR3 length: 14 residues. The V end was cut by 1 base, the J end by 7 bases, with 11 bases between. Germline V gene lookup returns CDR1 MNHNS and CDR2 SASEGT. CDR3 loop: CASSEVLRDQPQHF. The CDR3 DNA reads as TGTGCCAGCAGTGAAGTACTCAGGGACCAGCCCCAGCATTTT.

The DNA of the CDR3 is TGTGCCACCAGTGATTTGACTAGCGGGAGAAAGGATGAGCAGTTCTTC. Residues: CATSDLTSGRKDEQFF. The chain joins TRBV24-1 to TRBJ2-1, with 11 bases lining up with TRBD2. Per the germline V gene, CDR1 is KGHDR and CDR2 is SFDVKD. J lost 8 bases, V lost 0 bases, and 5 bases had no gene match. The CDR3 totals 16 residues.

The gene calls are TRBV7-8 and TRBJ1-2; tentative D call: TRBD1 (5 bases). The V gene's germline CDR1 is SGHVS and CDR2 FQNEAQ. V gave up 5 bases and J gave up 5 bases, with 12 bases separating them. The CDR3 totals 13 residues. CDR3 nucleotides: TGTGCCAGCAGCGAGGGGTGGACATATGGCTACACCTTC. Its translation: CASSEGWTYGYTF.

This clonotype was recorded many times. V is TRBV7-9 and J is TRBJ1-1, with D hard to call. V lost 0 bases, J lost 2 bases, and 10 bases lay in between. This CDR3 has 15 residues. The germline gives CDR1 SEHNR, CDR2 FQNEAQ (reference sequence). The DNA for the CDR3 is TGTGCCAGCAGCTTAGCCTGGACGGTAAACACTGAAGCTTTCTTT. It is translated as CASSLAWTVNTEAFF.

CDR3 coding DNA: TGTGCCAGCAGCATACAGGGGTTGAGAGCTAATGAAAAACTGTTTTTT. Translated, it gives CASSIQGLRANEKLFF. This rearrangement joins TRBV5-6 to TRBJ1-4, with TRBD1 identical over 7 bases. Trimming cost V 4 bases and J 3 bases; bases outside gene matches: 9. Germline values: CDR1 SGHDT, CDR2 YYEEEE. The CDR3 contains 16 residues.

J is TRBJ2-1 and V is TRBV9, with D uncertain. Germline CDR1 is SGDLS and CDR2 is YYNGEE. The V and J ends lost 0 bases and 9 bases respectively, with 13 bases between them. CDR3 length: 14 amino acids. The DNA for the CDR3 is TGTGCCAGCAGCGTAGGTTCAGCGTTGGCTGAGCAGTTCTTC. Translated, it gives CASSVGSALAEQFF.

V and J are TRBV2 and TRBJ2-2; D is unresolved. V was trimmed by 9 bases and J by 8 bases, leaving 16 bases between them. From germline, CDR1 is SNHLY and CDR2 FYNNEI. The CDR3 is 13 amino acids. CDR3 protein: CASLDLPGGELFF. Written as DNA, the CDR3 is TGTGCCAGTCTCGACCTACCCGGAGGGGAGCTGTTTTTT.